The rows below give T cell receptor beta chains drawn from one sample of a study of beta chain features in type 1 diabetes. Measured with immunoSEQ multiplex PCR; TCRdb has only the in-frame clones, and not every one. In the table there are roughly 290,000 clones, roughly 15% of which are singletons. The material sequenced was naive CD4+ T cells from blood. The receptors shown here come from a man aged 18 to 29 with type 1 diabetes. CDR3s include the opening cysteine and the closing phenylalanine or tryptophan. Fields, in order: D gene, clone size, J gene, CDR3 length, V gene, CDR3 DNA, CDR3 protein. D genes are given only for firm matches. The size of a clone is reported for some rows only, either as once, few or many, or as a class for expanded clones.

>NA|few|TRBJ1-1|12|TRBV28
TGTGCCACCGAGGGCCTGCGAGCTGAAGCTTTCTTT
CATEGLRAEAFF
>TRBD2|NA|TRBJ2-3|17|TRBV4-2
TGTGCCAGCAGCCACGGGACTAGCGCTACGCCCACAGATACGCAGTATTTT
CASSHGTSATPTDTQYF
>NA|NA|TRBJ2-1|16|TRBV30
TGTGCCTGGAGTCGACCTGACAGAACCGTCGGGCGTGAGCAGTTCTTC
CAWSRPDRTVGREQFF
>NA|NA|TRBJ2-3|17|TRBV30
TGTGCCTGGGGGCAGGCCAAGGGGTTCTCACGAGGGGGGGCGCAGTATTTT
CAWGQAKGFSRGGAQYF
>TRBD1|NA|TRBJ1-5|18|TRBV28
TGTGCCAGCAGGATAGGCAGGGGGCTGGGGCCTAGCAATCAGCCCCAGCATTTT
CASRIGRGLGPSNQPQHF
>TRBD2|few|TRBJ2-3|13|TRBV6-6
TGTGCCAGCAATACACGGGGGGCAGATACGCAGTATTTT
CASNTRGADTQYF
>NA|few|TRBJ2-3|13|TRBV2
TGTGCCAGCAAGAGGGGGAGCACAGATACGCAGTATTTT
CASKRGSTDTQYF
>TRBD2|few|TRBJ2-1|15|TRBV4-2
TGTGCCAGCACCAGGATGGGACTAGAACCGGATGAGCAGTTCTTC
CASTRMGLEPDEQFF
>TRBD1|NA|TRBJ2-2|13|TRBV10-3
TGTGCCACGCATAACAGGGGACCCGGGGAGCTGTTTTTT
CATHNRGPGELFF
>NA|NA|TRBJ1-2|12|TRBV6-5
TGTGCCATCGGGGACGGGAGGAAAGGCTACACCTTC
CAIGDGRKGYTF
>TRBD1|few|TRBJ2-3|13|TRBV28
TGTGCCTCTCATAGACAGGGAACAGATACGCAGTATTTT
CASHRQGTDTQYF
>TRBD1|few|TRBJ1-1|14|TRBV29-1
TGCAGCGTTGATTATGGGACAGAGAACACTGAAGCTTTCTTT
CSVDYGTENTEAFF
>TRBD1|NA|TRBJ1-2|16|TRBV4-3
TGCGCCAGCAGCCGCTCCTTCAGGACAGGCAGCTATGGCTACACCTTC
CASSRSFRTGSYGYTF
>NA|NA|TRBJ2-1|16|TRBV9
TGTGCCAGCAGCGTCCACGGGGGGAACCAAGGGGGGGAGCAGTTCTTC
CASSVHGGNQGGEQFF
>NA|NA|TRBJ2-7|14|TRBV13
TGTGCCAGCAGCTCCTCAAGAACGGCCTACGAGCAGTACTTC
CASSSSRTAYEQYF
>TRBD1|few|TRBJ2-1|12|TRBV6-6
TGTGCCAGCGAGGGACAGTACAATGAGCAGTTCTTC
CASEGQYNEQFF
>TRBD2|few|TRBJ2-7|14|TRBV2
TGTGCCAGCACCTGGGACGGGGGGTCCTACGAGCAGTACTTC
CASTWDGGSYEQYF
>NA|NA|TRBJ2-7|12|TRBV14
TGTGCCAGCAGCCTCCCTTGGAGGGAGCAGTACTTC
CASSLPWREQYF
>NA|few|TRBJ2-7|13|TRBV19
TGTGCCACTGGGACTCCCTACTCCTACGAGCAGTACTTC
CATGTPYSYEQYF
>NA|NA|TRBJ1-1|12|TRBV10-3
TGTGCCATCAGTGACGGGGGGCGAGGAGCTTTCTTT
CAISDGGRGAFF
>TRBD2|NA|TRBJ2-7|15|TRBV13
TGTGCCAGCAGCTATCTCGGACTAGCGAACTACGAGCAGTACTTC
CASSYLGLANYEQYF
>TRBD1|NA|TRBJ1-1|15|TRBV2
TGTGCCAGCAGTGAAAAAACAGGGGGTTTTGTTGAAGCTTTCTTT
CASSEKTGGFVEAFF
>NA|few|TRBJ1-5|15|TRBV19
TGTGCCAGTAGTTCGGACAGCCATAGCAATCAGCCCCAGCATTTT
CASSSDSHSNQPQHF
>NA|NA|TRBJ2-2|15|TRBV7-9
TGTGCCAGCAGCTCCAGACAGAGGATCACCGGGGAGCTGTTTTTT
CASSSRQRITGELFF
>NA|NA|TRBJ1-3|14|TRBV5-1
TGCGCCAGCAGCCTTTTCTCCTCTGGAAACACCATATATTTT
CASSLFSSGNTIYF
>NA|few|TRBJ2-6|17|TRBV5-1
TGCGCCAGCAGCTTCCCGGGACTGTTCTCTGGGGCCAACGTCCTGACTTTC
CASSFPGLFSGANVLTF
>TRBD1|few|TRBJ1-5|14|TRBV18
TGTGCCAGCTCACCAGGACAGGGTGATCAGCCCCAGCATTTT
CASSPGQGDQPQHF
>NA|NA|TRBJ2-3|14|TRBV15
TGTGCCACCAGCGTGCGGGCGAGCACAGATACGCAGTATTTT
CATSVRASTDTQYF
>NA|few|TRBJ2-1|13|TRBV9
TGTGCCAGCAGCGTAGAGCAAGGTACTAGGAAGTTCTTC
CASSVEQGTRKFF
>TRBD1|few|TRBJ2-7|17|TRBV7-2
TGTGCCAGCAGCTTAGCACCGAGGGGGCCGATATCCTACGAGCAGTACTTC
CASSLAPRGPISYEQYF
>NA|NA|TRBJ2-1|15|TRBV6-4
TGTGCCAGCAGTACTAGCAGAAGCTCCTACAATGAGCAGTTCTTC
CASSTSRSSYNEQFF
>NA|few|TRBJ2-1|16|TRBV11-2
TGTGCCAGCAGCCCGGGAGCGAGGGGTGGTCGCCGGTTCCAGTTCTTC
CASSPGARGGRRFQFF
>TRBD1|NA|TRBJ1-3|16|TRBV7-9
TGTGCCAGCAGCCCACCTGGGACAGGGGCTGGAAACACCATATATTTT
CASSPPGTGAGNTIYF
>NA|few|TRBJ2-7|14|TRBV29-1
TGCAGCGTAAGTACAGGGCTCCACTCCTACGAGCAGTACTTC
CSVSTGLHSYEQYF
>NA|few|TRBJ1-1|15|TRBV9
TGTGCCAGCAGCCGGTCTGCACAGGGGAACACTGAAGCTTTCTTT
CASSRSAQGNTEAFF
>NA|few|TRBJ1-1|14|TRBV7-2
TGTGCCAGCAGCTTAGTTCATGGAGGCACTGAAGCTTTCTTT
CASSLVHGGTEAFF
>TRBD1|NA|TRBJ2-7|16|TRBV5-1
TGCGCCAGCAGCTTGATGCCGGGACAGGGCCTCTACGAGCAGTACTTC
CASSLMPGQGLYEQYF
>NA|NA|TRBJ2-3|14|TRBV29-1
TGCAGCGTTGAGGATGGGAGCCGCACAGATACGCAGTATTTT
CSVEDGSRTDTQYF
>NA|NA|TRBJ1-1|14|TRBV7-9
TGTGCCAGCAGCTGGCCAACAGGGAGTCCTGAAGCTTTCTTT
CASSWPTGSPEAFF
>TRBD2|few|TRBJ2-2|14|TRBV11-1
TGTGCCAGCGAGGTCGGGAGGGGGACCGGGGAGCTGTTTTTT
CASEVGRGTGELFF
>NA|NA|TRBJ2-1|15|TRBV9
TGTGCCAGCAGCGTAGGTGAGTTTCCGCACAATGAGCAGTTCTTC
CASSVGEFPHNEQFF
>TRBD2|NA|TRBJ2-1|18|TRBV5-1
TGCGCCAGCAGCTTCCCCCCTGGCGGGAGGAGCTCCTACAATGAGCAGTTCTTC
CASSFPPGGRSSYNEQFF
>NA|few|TRBJ2-3|18|TRBV7-2
TGTGCCAGCAGCTTAGTTATGACGGCGGCCGCTAGCACAGATACGCAGTATTTT
CASSLVMTAAASTDTQYF
>NA|NA|TRBJ2-1|15|TRBV9
TGTGCCAGCAGCCTCACGACTGCCTCCTACAATGAGCAGTTCTTC
CASSLTTASYNEQFF
>TRBD1|few|TRBJ2-7|16|TRBV28
TGTGCCAGCAGTTTCTTTCCGGACAGGGGCCACCACGAGCAGTACTTC
CASSFFPDRGHHEQYF
>TRBD1|NA|TRBJ2-5|15|TRBV28
TGTGCCAGCAGTTCGCCGGGACAGGGAACAGAGACCCAGTACTTC
CASSSPGQGTETQYF
>TRBD2|NA|TRBJ2-3|15|TRBV6-5
TGTGCCAGCAGTTCCCGACTAGCGGGAGGAGATACGCAGTATTTT
CASSSRLAGGDTQYF